The 7 T cell receptor beta chains listed next were all sequenced from one sample in a study of molecular identifiers for immune sequencing clone quantification. TCRdb reanalysed the PCR reads using MiXCR and keeps one entry per CDR3 protein. The sample holds about 330,000 distinct CDR3 sequences, 24% seen once. Material for sequencing was naive CD8+ T cells from blood, with Jurkat cell RNA spiked in. The subset is: FACS-sorted CD8+CD4-CCR7+CD45RA+ naive T cells. The source is a human donor in good health. Some libraries in this study had Jurkat cell RNA spiked in.

This clonotype appeared a few times. This rearrangement joins TRBV4-3 to TRBJ1-2, with D uncertain. Germline lookup yields CDR1 LGHNA and CDR2 YSLEER. The CDR3 is 15 amino acids. Trimming pared 0 bases from V and 4 bases from J, leaving 12 bases between. CDR3 DNA: TGCGCCAGCAGCCAAGATGTCACCCAGTCCTATGGCTACACCTTC. As protein: CASSQDVTQSYGYTF.

This clonotype appeared a few times. V is TRBV5-6 and J is TRBJ1-4, with TRBD1 matching 10 bases. The CDR3 contains 17 residues. The germline gives CDR1 SGHDT, CDR2 YYEEEE. Trimming took 5 bases from V and 2 from J; bases not matched to a gene: 9. In DNA form, the CDR3 reads TGTGCCAGCAGTAACGACAGGGGGCTTTCCACTAATGAAAAACTGTTTTTT. Amino acids: CASSNDRGLSTNEKLFF.

With regard to this clonotype: One junction end does not reproduce the germline sequence, and a read error may be involved. The V call is TRBV6-1, the J call TRBJ1-5; D perhaps matches TRBD1 (5 bases). The CDR3 consists of 16 residues. Germline lookup yields CDR1 MNHNS and CDR2 SASEGT. The CDR3 here is CASSTGGLLSNQPQRF. The CDR3 DNA reads TGTGCCAGCAGTACCGGGGGACTTCTTAGCAACCAGCCCCAGCGTTTT.

This clonotype appeared a few times. The rearrangement uses TRBV7-9 and TRBJ1-6; 7 bases match TRBD1. Germline CDR1 reads SEHNR; CDR2 reads FQNEAQ (reference sequence). The CDR3 totals 15 residues. V shed 4 bases, J shed 5 bases, and the junction held 5 bases outside the gene matches. CDR3 in amino acids: CASSSAGTDNSPLHF. The CDR3 nucleotides are TGTGCCAGCAGCTCGGCCGGGACAGATAATTCACCCCTCCACTTT.

There are a few counts of this clonotype. V and J are TRBV12-3 or TRBV12-4 and TRBJ2-3; TRBD1 matches at 8 bases. This CDR3 is built from 16 residues. Trimming took 6 bases from V and 6 from J; bases not matched to a gene: 14. The CDR3 is CASSLSTGAEGDTQYF. The CDR3 region has the DNA TGTGCCAGCAGCTTGTCGACAGGGGCTGAGGGGGATACGCAGTATTTT.

This clonotype was detected only a few times. The chain links TRBV11-2 to TRBJ2-1, with 12 bases fitting TRBD2. V lost 5 bases and J lost 8; bases outside the gene matches: 4. Germline V gene sequence: CDR1 SGHAT, CDR2 FQNNGV. The CDR3 covers 14 residues. The CDR3 here is CASSRTSGTDEQFF. DNA of the CDR3: TGTGCCAGCAGCCGGACTAGCGGGACCGATGAGCAGTTCTTC.

This clonotype was seen at least ten times. The chain carries TRBV7-9 and TRBJ2-1; maybe TRBD2 (5 bases). Germline-derived CDR1 and CDR2 are SEHNR and FQNEAQ (reference sequence). The CDR3 runs to 12 residues. Trimming stripped 7 bases from V and 4 bases from J, with 8 bases between. As DNA, the CDR3 is TGTGCCAGCACCCGGGATTACAATGAGCAGTTCTTC. Encoded protein: CASTRDYNEQFF.